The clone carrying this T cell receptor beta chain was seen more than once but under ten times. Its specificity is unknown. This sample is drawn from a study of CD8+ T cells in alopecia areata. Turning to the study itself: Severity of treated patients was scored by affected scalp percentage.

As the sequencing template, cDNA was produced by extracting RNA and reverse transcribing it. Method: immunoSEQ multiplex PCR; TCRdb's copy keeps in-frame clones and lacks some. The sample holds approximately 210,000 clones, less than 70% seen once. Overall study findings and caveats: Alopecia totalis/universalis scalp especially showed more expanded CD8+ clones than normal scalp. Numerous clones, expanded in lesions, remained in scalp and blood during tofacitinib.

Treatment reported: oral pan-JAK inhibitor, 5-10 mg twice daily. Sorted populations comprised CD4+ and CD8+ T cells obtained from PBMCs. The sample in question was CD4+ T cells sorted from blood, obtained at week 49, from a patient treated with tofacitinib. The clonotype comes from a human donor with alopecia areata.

The CDR3 DNA reads as TGTGCCAGCAGTTCCGGGACAGGGGTCCTCTACGAGCAGTACTTC. Translation gives CASSSGTGVLYEQYF. V gene TRBV6-1 combines with J gene TRBJ2-7; TRBD1 aligns across 10 bases. V lost 5 bases and J lost 3; bases outside the gene matches: 7. This CDR3 is 15 amino acids long. Germline CDR1 is MNHNS and CDR2 is SASEGT.